This T cell receptor (beta chain) was retrieved from a study of T-cell memory formation after mild COVID-19. The overall study: Most TCR clusters belonged to a single donor.

This clonotype has just a few counts. Trimming stripped 4 bases from V and 6 bases from J, with 8 bases between. This CDR3 has 12 amino acids. CDR1 is SEHNR and CDR2 is FQNEAQ in the germline V gene (reference sequence). TCRdb processed the 5' RACE reads anew with MiXCR; each CDR3 protein has one entry. Of fewer than 350,000 distinct CDR3 sequences detected, roughly 15% appear once; the ten largest clones hold approximately 20%. Material: PBMCs or a T cell subset sorted from them (not recorded which). The sequence was collected from a man younger than 35 who had mild COVID-19 (a few samples of this study predate the infection). Cell type and time point are not known. J is TRBJ2-3 and V is TRBV7-9, with D uncertain. The CDR3 DNA reads TGTGCCAGCAGCTATGTAGGGGATACGCAGTATTTT. This sequence encodes CASSYVGDTQYF.